This record covers a single T cell receptor (beta chain). Germline V gives CDR1 LNHNV, CDR2 YYDKDF (reference sequence). Between the trimmed V and J ends, which lost 4 bases and 12 bases, there was a span of 16 bases. CDR3 length equals 14 residues. This sample is drawn from a study of blood T cell repertoires in COVID-19. Across the study: Acute and convalescent COVID-19 specimens originated in the United States, Italy and Spain.

Method: immunoSEQ multiplex PCR; TCRdb's copy keeps in-frame clones and lacks some. This table holds approximately 71,000 clones, 82% found once. The sample comprised peripheral blood. The chain links TRBV15 to TRBJ1-6; tentative D call: TRBD1 (5 bases). The sequence came from a woman older than 75 with acute or convalescent COVID-19. The chain's CDR3 is CATSIDSAGGPLHF. In DNA, the CDR3 is TGTGCCACCAGCATCGACAGTGCCGGGGGACCCCTCCACTTT.